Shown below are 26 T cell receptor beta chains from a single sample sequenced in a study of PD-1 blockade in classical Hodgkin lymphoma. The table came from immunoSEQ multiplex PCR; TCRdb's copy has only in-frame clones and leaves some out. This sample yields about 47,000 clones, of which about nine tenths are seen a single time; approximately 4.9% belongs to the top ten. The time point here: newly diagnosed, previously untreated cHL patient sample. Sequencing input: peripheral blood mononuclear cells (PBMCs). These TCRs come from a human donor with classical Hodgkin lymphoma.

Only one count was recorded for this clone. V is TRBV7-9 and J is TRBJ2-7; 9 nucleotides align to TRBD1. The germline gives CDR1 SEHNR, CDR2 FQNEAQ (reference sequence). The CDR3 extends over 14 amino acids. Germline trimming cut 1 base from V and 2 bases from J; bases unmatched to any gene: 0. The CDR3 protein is CASSLGQGAYEQYF. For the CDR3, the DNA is TGTGCCAGCAGCTTAGGACAGGGGGCCTACGAGCAGTACTTC. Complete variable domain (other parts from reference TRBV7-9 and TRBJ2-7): DTGVSQNPRHKITKRGQNVTFRCDPISEHNRLYWYRQTLGQGPEFLTYFQNEAQLEKSRLLSDRFSAERPKGSFSTLEIQRTEQGDSAMYLCASSLGQGAYEQYFGPGTRLTVT.

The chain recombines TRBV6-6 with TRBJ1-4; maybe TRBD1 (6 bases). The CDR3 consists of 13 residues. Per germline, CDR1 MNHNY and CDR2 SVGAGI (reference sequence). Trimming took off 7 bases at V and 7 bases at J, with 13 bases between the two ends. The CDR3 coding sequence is TGTGCCAGCACGCGGGGGCACGGTGAAAAACTGTTTTTT. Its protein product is CASTRGHGEKLFF.

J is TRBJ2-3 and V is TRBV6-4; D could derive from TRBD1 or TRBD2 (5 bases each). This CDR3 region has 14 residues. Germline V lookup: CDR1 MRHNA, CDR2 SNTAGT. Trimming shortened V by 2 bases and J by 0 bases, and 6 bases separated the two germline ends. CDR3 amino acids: CASSDGDSTDTQYF. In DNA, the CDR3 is TGTGCCAGCAGTGACGGGGACAGCACAGATACGCAGTATTTT.

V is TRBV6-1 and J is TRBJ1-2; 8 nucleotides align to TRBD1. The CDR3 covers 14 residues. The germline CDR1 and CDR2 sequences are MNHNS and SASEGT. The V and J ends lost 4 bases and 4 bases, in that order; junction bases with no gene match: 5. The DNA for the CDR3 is TGTGCCAGCAGTGTTCAGGGGGCGGGCTATGGCTACACCTTC. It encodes CASSVQGAGYGYTF.

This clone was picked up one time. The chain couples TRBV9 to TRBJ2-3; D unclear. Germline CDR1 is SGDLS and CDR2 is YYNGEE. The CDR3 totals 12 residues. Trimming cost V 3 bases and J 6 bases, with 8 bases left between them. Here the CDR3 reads CASSAPRDTQYF. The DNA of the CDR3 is TGTGCCAGCAGCGCACCCCGCGATACGCAGTATTTT.

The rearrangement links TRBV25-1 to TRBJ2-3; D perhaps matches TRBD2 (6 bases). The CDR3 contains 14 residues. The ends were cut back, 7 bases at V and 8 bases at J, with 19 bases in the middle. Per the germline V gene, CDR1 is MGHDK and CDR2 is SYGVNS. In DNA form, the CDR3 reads TGTGCCAGCACTGGCGGGGTTGGGGATAGTACGCAGTATTTT. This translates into CASTGGVGDSTQYF.

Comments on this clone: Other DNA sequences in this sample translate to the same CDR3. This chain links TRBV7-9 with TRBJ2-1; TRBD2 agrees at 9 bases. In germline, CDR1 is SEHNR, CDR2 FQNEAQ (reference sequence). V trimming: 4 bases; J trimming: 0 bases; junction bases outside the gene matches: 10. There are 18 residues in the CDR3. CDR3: CASSSPTSGRPSYNEQFF. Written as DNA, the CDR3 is TGTGCCAGCAGCTCACCGACTAGCGGAAGACCCTCCTACAATGAGCAGTTCTTC.

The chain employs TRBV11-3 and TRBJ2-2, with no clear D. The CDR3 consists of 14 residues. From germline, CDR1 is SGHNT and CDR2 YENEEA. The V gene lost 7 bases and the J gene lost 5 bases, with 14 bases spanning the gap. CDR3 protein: CASTSSPLTGELFF. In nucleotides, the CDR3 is TGTGCCAGCACCTCCTCCCCTCTTACCGGGGAGCTGTTTTTT.

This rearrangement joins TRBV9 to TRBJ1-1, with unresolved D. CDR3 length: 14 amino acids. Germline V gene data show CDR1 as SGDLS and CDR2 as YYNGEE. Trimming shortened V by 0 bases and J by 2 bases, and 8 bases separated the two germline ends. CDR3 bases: TGTGCCAGCAGCGTAGCCGGGCACAACACTGAAGCTTTCTTT. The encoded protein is CASSVAGHNTEAFF. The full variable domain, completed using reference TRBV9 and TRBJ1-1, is DSGVTQTPKHLITATGQRVTLRCSPRSGDLSVYWYQQSLDQGLQFLIQYYNGEERAKGNILERFSAQQFPDLHSELNLSSLELGDSALYFCASSVAGHNTEAFFGQGTRLTVV.

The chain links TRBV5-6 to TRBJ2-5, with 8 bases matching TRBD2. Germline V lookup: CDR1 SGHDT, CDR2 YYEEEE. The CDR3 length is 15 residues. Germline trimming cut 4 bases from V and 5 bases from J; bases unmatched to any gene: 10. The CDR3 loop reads CASSRREGREETQYF. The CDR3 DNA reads TGTGCCAGCAGCCGCCGGGAGGGCCGGGAGGAGACCCAGTACTTC.

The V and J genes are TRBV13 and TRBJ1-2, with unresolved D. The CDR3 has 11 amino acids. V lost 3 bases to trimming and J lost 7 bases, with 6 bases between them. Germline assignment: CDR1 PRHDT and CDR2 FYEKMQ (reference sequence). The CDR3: CASSFYGGYTF. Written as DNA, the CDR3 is TGTGCCAGCAGCTTCTACGGTGGCTACACCTTC.

The CDR3 nucleotides are TGTGCCAGCAGCGTCGGGACGCTAGCCAAAAACATTCAGTACTTC. Its translation: CASSVGTLAKNIQYF. The rearrangement joins TRBV9 to TRBJ2-4; D might be TRBD1 or TRBD2, each matching 5 bases. CDR1 and CDR2 from the germline V gene are SGDLS and YYNGEE. V was pared by 2 bases and J by 0 bases, with 9 bases between. This CDR3 has 15 residues.

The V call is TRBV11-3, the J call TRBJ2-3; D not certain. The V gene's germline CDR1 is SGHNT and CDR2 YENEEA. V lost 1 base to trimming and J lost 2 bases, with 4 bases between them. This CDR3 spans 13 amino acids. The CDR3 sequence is CASSLVPTDTQYF. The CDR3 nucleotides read TGTGCCAGCAGCTTAGTACCCACAGATACGCAGTATTTT.

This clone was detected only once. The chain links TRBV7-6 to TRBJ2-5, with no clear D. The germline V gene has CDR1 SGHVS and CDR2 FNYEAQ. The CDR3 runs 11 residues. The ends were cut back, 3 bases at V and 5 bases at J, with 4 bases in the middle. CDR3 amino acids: CASSFQETQYF. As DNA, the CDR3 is TGTGCCAGCAGCTTCCAGGAGACCCAGTACTTC.

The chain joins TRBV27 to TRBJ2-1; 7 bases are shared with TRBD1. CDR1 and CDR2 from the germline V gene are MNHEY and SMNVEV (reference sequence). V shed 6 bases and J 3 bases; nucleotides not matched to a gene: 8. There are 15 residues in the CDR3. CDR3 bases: TGTGCCAGCAGCCAATCCGGGACAGACTACAATGAGCAGTTCTTC. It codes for CASSQSGTDYNEQFF.

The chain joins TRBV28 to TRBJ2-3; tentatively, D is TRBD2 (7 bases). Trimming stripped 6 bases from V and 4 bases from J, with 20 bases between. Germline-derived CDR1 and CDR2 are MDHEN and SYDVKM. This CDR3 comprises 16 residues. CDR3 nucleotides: TGTGCCAGCAGCCCCCGGCGGGGGCGATGGGCAGATACGCAGTATTTT. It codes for CASSPRRGRWADTQYF.

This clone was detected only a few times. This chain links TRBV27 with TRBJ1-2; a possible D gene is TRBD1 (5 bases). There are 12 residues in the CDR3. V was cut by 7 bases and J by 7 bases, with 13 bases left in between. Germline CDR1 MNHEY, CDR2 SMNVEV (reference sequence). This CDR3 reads CASKVGAGGYTF. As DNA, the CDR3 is TGTGCCAGCAAAGTCGGGGCTGGTGGCTACACCTTC.

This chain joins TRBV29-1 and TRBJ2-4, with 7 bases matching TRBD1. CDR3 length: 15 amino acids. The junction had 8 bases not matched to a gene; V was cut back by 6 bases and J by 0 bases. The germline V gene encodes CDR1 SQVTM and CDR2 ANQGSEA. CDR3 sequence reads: CSVSGQVLAKNIQYF. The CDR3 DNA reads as TGCAGCGTCTCCGGACAGGTTCTAGCCAAAAACATTCAGTACTTC.

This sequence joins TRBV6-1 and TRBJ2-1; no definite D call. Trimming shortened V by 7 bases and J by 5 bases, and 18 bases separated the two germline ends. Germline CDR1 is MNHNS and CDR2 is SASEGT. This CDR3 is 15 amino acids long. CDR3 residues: CASNYGRSSHNEQFF. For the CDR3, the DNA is TGTGCCAGCAACTACGGGCGGAGCAGCCACAATGAGCAGTTCTTC.

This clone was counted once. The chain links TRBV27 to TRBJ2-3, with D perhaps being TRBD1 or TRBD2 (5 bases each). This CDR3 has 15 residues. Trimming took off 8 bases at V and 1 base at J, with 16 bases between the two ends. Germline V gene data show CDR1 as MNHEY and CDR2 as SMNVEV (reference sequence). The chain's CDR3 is CASGGWAGGTDTQYF. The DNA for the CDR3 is TGTGCCAGCGGGGGTTGGGCCGGAGGCACAGATACGCAGTATTTT.

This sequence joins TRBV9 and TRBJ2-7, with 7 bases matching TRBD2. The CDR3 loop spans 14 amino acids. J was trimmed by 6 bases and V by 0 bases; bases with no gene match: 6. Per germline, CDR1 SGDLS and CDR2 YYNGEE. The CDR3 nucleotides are TGTGCCAGCAGCGTAGCGGCGGGAGCGGCCGAGCAGTACTTC. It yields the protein CASSVAAGAAEQYF.

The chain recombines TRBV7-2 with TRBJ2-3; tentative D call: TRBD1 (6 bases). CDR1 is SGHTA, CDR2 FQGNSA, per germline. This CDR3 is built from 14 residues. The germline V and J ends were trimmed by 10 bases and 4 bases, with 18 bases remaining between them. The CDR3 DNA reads TGTGCCAACGCACGGGGACCAGGGGCAGATACGCAGTATTTT. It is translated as CANARGPGADTQYF.

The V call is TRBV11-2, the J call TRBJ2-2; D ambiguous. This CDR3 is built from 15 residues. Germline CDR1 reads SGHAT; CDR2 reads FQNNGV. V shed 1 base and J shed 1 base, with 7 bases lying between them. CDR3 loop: CASSLGRKNTGELFF. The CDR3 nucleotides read TGTGCCAGCAGCTTAGGCAGGAAGAACACCGGGGAGCTGTTTTTT.

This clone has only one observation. This CDR3 reads CASSLGSTGNYGYTF. CDR3 nucleotides: TGTGCCAGCAGCTTAGGTTCGACAGGGAACTATGGCTACACCTTC. The chain employs TRBV7-9 and TRBJ1-2; 7 nucleotides line up with TRBD1. This CDR3 has 15 residues. Germline CDR1 reads SEHNR; CDR2 reads FQNEAQ (reference sequence). The trim removed 1 base at V and 2 bases at J, leaving 4 bases unmatched.

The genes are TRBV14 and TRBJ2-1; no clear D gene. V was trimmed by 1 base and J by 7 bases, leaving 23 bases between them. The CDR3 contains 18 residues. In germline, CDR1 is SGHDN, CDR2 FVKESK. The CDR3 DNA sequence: TGTGCCAGCAGCCAAGGTGGTAATGGAGAGCCCTTCCGGAATGAGCAGTTCTTC. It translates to CASSQGGNGEPFRNEQFF.

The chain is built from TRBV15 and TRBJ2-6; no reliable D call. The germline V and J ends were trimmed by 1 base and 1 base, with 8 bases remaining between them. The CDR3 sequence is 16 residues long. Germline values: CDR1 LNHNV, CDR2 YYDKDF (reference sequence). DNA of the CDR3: TGTGCCACCAGCAGAGGTTCCGTGTCTGGGGCCAACGTCCTGACTTTC. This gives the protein CATSRGSVSGANVLTF.